This TCR beta chain was recovered during a study of spatial heterogeneity in lung cancer (dated by TCRdb to the late 2010s). For context, the study as a whole: More beta-chain than alpha-chain transcripts were consistently detected, likely reflecting higher beta-chain transcript abundance. In non-small cell lung cancer, the study quantitatively compared TCR alpha and beta repertoires across several tumor regions, matched nontumor lung, and blood. Nonsynonymous mutation counts, determined by whole-exome sequencing of tumor tissue, were related to features of the TCR repertoire. In the raw uncorrected reads, each unique combination of TCR and UMI appeared on average more than ten times. Both alpha and beta chains were TCR-sequenced in around 230 tumor regions, 64 matched nontumor lung samples and around 50 PBMC samples obtained at surgery.

The time point label here, explained by the study, means: sample taken at primary tumor resection. Donors were about 70 patients with early-stage, untreated non-small cell lung cancer from the lung TRACERx cohort. Whole RNA extracted from tumor and nontumor lung tissue, or from cryopreserved PBMC samples, was used for TCR sequencing without cell sorting. A patient was chosen for TCR sequencing only when enough RNA was available from at least two tumor regions. A lung pathologist reviewed the tumor and adjacent nontumor lung specimens before the specimens were selected. Results and caveats for the whole study, not just this receptor: Additional single-cell paired TCR alpha and beta sequencing was considered necessary to confirm, at a functional level, the hypothesis that regional TCRs recognize regional mutations.

Regarding this clonotype: Its target antigen remains unknown. No qualities accompany the bases; no much larger clone lies one base away.

V is shortened by 3 bases, J by 5 bases, and the region joining them spans 10 bases. From the germline V gene, CDR1 is SQVTM and CDR2 is ANQGSEA. The CDR3 goes from the cysteine to the phenylalanine over 12 residues. The entry retains the CDR3 DNA only, 36 bases that are in frame from base 1. Libraries were constructed by 5' RACE. The sequencer was a NextSeq 500. To allow correction of PCR and sequencing errors, the TCR library protocol tagged every TCR cDNA molecule with a unique molecular identifier. From the authors' description of their analysis: TCR identification, UMI-based error correction and CDR3 extraction were performed with Decombinator tools. TCRs above a frequency of 2 per 1,000, corresponding to the top 1% of the tumor frequency distribution, were defined as expanded. Renyi diversity was computed with the R vegan package after each repertoire had been subsampled 100 times to 5,000 TCRs. CDR3 similarity networks were constructed using string-kernel similarity of amino acid triplets, with links drawn between CDR3s whose pairwise similarity was above 0.82. TCRdb handled the public reads itself, with Q25 trimming in fastp and clone calling in MiXCR, and kept productive beta chains. Rows with one shared CDR3 protein collapse into an entry with the most common genes and DNA. TCRdb, rather than the study authors, made the V and J calls. This sample has about 1,000 distinct CDR3 sequences in its table, and more than 6% of those were observed once. In total, the top ten clones hold around 28% of the sample.

Material: normal lung tissue next to the tumor, obtained at surgery. The sequence came from a male donor with early-stage non-small cell lung cancer. The chain uses TRBV29-1 and TRBJ1-1, with no confidently assigned D gene. The CDR3 in this case is CSVESGGTEAFF. The DNA sequence is as follows: TGCAGCGTTGAGTCAGGAGGGACTGAAGCTTTCTTT. Here the CDR3 is joined to the reference TRBV29-1 and TRBJ1-1 genes, and the full variable domain is: SAVISQKPSRDICQRGTSLTIQCQVDSQVTMMFWYRQQPGQSLTLIATANQGSEATYESGFVIDKFPISRPNLTFSTLTVSNMSPEDSSIYLCSVESGGTEAFFGQGTRLTVV.